This TCR beta chain was identified during a study of glioma-infiltrating T cells. Using RNA template, CDR3s of TCR alpha and beta were amplified with iRepertoire arm-PCR. TCRdb used MiXCR to reprocess the multiplex PCR reads, holding one entry per CDR3 protein. Here the sample spans approximately 90,000 distinct CDR3 sequences, 20% to 25% being singletons. This CDR3 comprises 14 residues. V trimming: 4 bases; J trimming: 5 bases; junction bases outside the gene matches: 3. CDR1 SGHTA and CDR2 FQGNSA come from the germline V gene. Study-wide findings and caveats: Tissue-blood divergence was below expectation in non-neoplastic patients, above in gliomas.

There are many counts of this clonotype. The antigen is unknown. Sequencing was carried out using glioma tissue, nonneoplastic brain tissue, or PBMCs (not recorded which). The clonotype originates from a human donor with low-grade glioma or glioblastoma, undergoing nonglioma brain surgery, or in good health (not recorded which). The chain has TRBV7-2 and TRBJ2-5; 11 bases align to TRBD1. The CDR3 is CASSWDRGYETQYF. CDR3 sequence (DNA): TGTGCCAGCAGCTGGGACAGGGGGTATGAGACCCAGTACTTC.